These 15 T cell receptor beta chains originate from one sample sequenced in a study of cytomegalovirus exposure and HLA in healthy donors listed by TCRdb under 2017. Preparation of the library involved the immunoSEQ multiplex PCR assay. Sourced from immuneACCESS, this table was stored by TCRdb with only in-frame sequences that have V and J called. A share of the clones is absent; for the studies checked, an unresolved V gene accounts for under half, and the remainder has no known explanation. Across this sample there are about 260,000 clones, with 90% seen only once. 3% to 3.5% of the sample rests with the top ten. Source material: PBMCs. All receptors derive from a woman in her twenties or thirties in good health and CMV-seronegative.

As DNA, the CDR3 is TGTGCCAGCAGGCCTGCTTCAGCGGGAGAGACCTACGAGCAGTACTTC. Encoded protein: CASRPASAGETYEQYF. The chain has TRBV7-3 and TRBJ2-7, with TRBD2 matching over 8 bases. V shed 6 bases and J 2 bases; nucleotides not matched to a gene: 12. The CDR3 runs to 16 residues. CDR1 and CDR2 from the germline V gene are SGHTA and FQGTGA. The entire variable domain, with the rest obtained from reference TRBV7-3 and TRBJ2-7, is as follows: GAGVSQTPSNKVTEKGKYVELRCDPISGHTALYWYRQSLGQGPEFLIYFQGTGAADDSGLPNDRFFAVRPEGSVSTLKIQRTERGDSAVYLCASRPASAGETYEQYFGPGTRLTVT.

The chain carries TRBV5-4 and TRBJ2-5, with TRBD1 matching 8 bases. CDR3 size: 16 residues. V was pared by 2 bases and J by 2 bases, with 8 bases of the junction left unmatched. In germline, CDR1 is SGHNT, CDR2 YYREEE (reference sequence). CDR3 nucleotides: TGTGCCAGCAGCTTCCTGACAGGGGCGATTCAAGAGACCCAGTACTTC. Translation gives CASSFLTGAIQETQYF.

The V and J genes are TRBV2 and TRBJ2-1; the match to TRBD1 covers 8 bases. This CDR3 contains 14 residues. Germline V CDR1 and CDR2: SNHLY, FYNNEI. The V and J ends lost 10 bases and 5 bases, in that order; junction bases with no gene match: 10. This CDR3 reads CAIQGQGYDNEQFF. CDR3 sequence (DNA): TGTGCCATTCAAGGACAGGGTTACGACAATGAGCAGTTCTTC. The complete variable domain, with remaining parts taken from reference TRBV2 and TRBJ2-1, reads EPEVTQTPSHQVTQMGQEVILRCVPISNHLYFYWYRQILGQKVEFLVSFYNNEISEKSEIFDDQFSVERPDGSNFTLKIRSTKLEDSAMYFCAIQGQGYDNEQFFGPGTRLTVL.

The rearrangement joins TRBV7-6 to TRBJ2-7, with 8 nucleotides matching TRBD2. Germline CDR1 and CDR2: SGHVS and FNYEAQ. This CDR3 has 16 amino acids. With V trimmed by 5 bases and J by 6 bases, 15 bases remained unmatched. CDR3 sequence (DNA): TGTGCCAGCAGCCCCTCGGTTGCTGCGGGAGGCGGCGAGCAGTACTTC. This encodes CASSPSVAAGGGEQYF.

The chain carries TRBV19 and TRBJ1-1; TRBD1 might be the D (5 bases). The germline gives CDR1 LNHDA, CDR2 SQIVND (reference sequence). V dropped 3 bases and J dropped 3 bases, with 8 bases sitting between them. The CDR3 totals 13 residues. The CDR3 region is CASSIGRDTEAFF. CDR3 sequence (DNA): TGTGCCAGTAGTATTGGCAGGGACACTGAAGCTTTCTTT.

V usage is TRBV27 and J usage is TRBJ2-1; 8 positions agree with TRBD2. Germline-derived CDR1 and CDR2 are MNHEY and SMNVEV (reference sequence). The CDR3 extends over 15 amino acids. After removal of 2 bases from V and 6 bases from J, the junction contained 6 bases not matched to a gene. For the CDR3, the DNA is TGTGCCAGCAGTTTAGGCGGGGGGACCCTCAATGAGCAGTTCTTC. Protein product: CASSLGGGTLNEQFF.

This chain uses TRBV4-2 with TRBJ2-3; TRBD1 matches at 9 bases. The germline CDR1 and CDR2 sequences are LGHNA and YNFKEQ. Trimming removed 2 bases from V and 2 bases from J; junction bases left unmatched: 5. The CDR3 runs to 16 residues. CDR3 sequence reads: CASSQLQGAVTDTQYF. The CDR3 DNA sequence: TGTGCCAGCAGCCAACTACAGGGGGCCGTCACAGATACGCAGTATTTT.

The chain combines TRBV5-8 with TRBJ2-1; TRBD2 aligns across 16 bases. CDR3 length equals 14 residues. CDR1 SGHTS and CDR2 YDEGEE come from the germline V gene. Losses at the gene ends were 5 bases for V and 10 bases for J; bases not matched to a gene: 3. CDR3 amino acids: CASRGLAGGGEQFF. The DNA of the CDR3 is TGTGCCAGCAGGGGACTAGCGGGAGGGGGAGAGCAGTTCTTC.

The J gene is TRBJ2-4, the V gene TRBV29-1, with 8 bases aligning to TRBD1. The germline gives CDR1 SQVTM, CDR2 ANQGSEA. The CDR3 totals 18 residues. Unmatched junction bases numbered 10, after V lost 0 bases and J lost 0 bases. Written as DNA, the CDR3 is TGCAGCGTTGAAGACCGTTCCAGGGGGCGAGTAGCCAAAAACATTCAGTACTTC. It is translated as CSVEDRSRGRVAKNIQYF.

V and J are TRBV28 and TRBJ2-7, with 8 bases lining up with TRBD2. Germline values: CDR1 MDHEN, CDR2 SYDVKM. The CDR3 has 16 amino acids. Unmatched junction bases numbered 15, after V lost 7 bases and J lost 4 bases. The CDR3 protein is CASIDSLGSGVYEQYF. The CDR3 region has the DNA TGTGCCAGCATCGACTCGCTGGGTAGCGGGGTTTACGAGCAGTACTTC.

CDR3 amino acids: CASSPREDVYNEQFF. Written as DNA, the CDR3 is TGTGCCAGCTCACCACGGGAAGACGTCTACAATGAGCAGTTCTTC. The V call is TRBV18, the J call TRBJ2-1; D remains ambiguous. V lost 1 base and J lost 3, with 10 bases in between. Germline-derived CDR1 and CDR2 are KGHSH and LQKENI. CDR3 size: 15 residues. The variable domain in full, completed from reference TRBV18 and TRBJ2-1, reads NAGVMQNPRHLVRRRGQEARLRCSPMKGHSHVYWYRQLPEEGLKFMVYLQKENIIDESGMPKERFSAEFPKEGPSILRIQQVVRGDSAAYFCASSPREDVYNEQFFGPGTRLTVL.

This clone was found once. The chain employs TRBV6-1 and TRBJ1-2, with D unresolved. The CDR3 contains 16 residues. V lost 4 bases to trimming and J lost 6 bases, with 21 bases between them. Germline lookup yields CDR1 MNHNS and CDR2 SASEGT. The CDR3 sequence is CASSAARLIVDHGYTF. The CDR3 DNA is TGTGCCAGCAGTGCCGCAAGACTCATAGTGGACCATGGCTACACCTTC.

This clone has just one count. The genes are TRBV5-1 and TRBJ2-7; D is unclear. The CDR3 length is 13 residues. Looked up from germline, CDR1 is SGHRS and CDR2 is YFSETQ. Trimming removed 0 bases at V and 3 bases at J, with 7 bases between. The CDR3: CASSLDQFYEQYF. The CDR3 bases are TGCGCCAGCAGCTTGGATCAGTTCTACGAGCAGTACTTC.

The chain uses TRBV2 and TRBJ2-7, with TRBD2 matching over 12 bases. Germline V lookup: CDR1 SNHLY, CDR2 FYNNEI. This CDR3 has 17 residues. Trimming took 6 bases from V and 3 from J; bases not matched to a gene: 12. In DNA form, the CDR3 reads TGTGCCAGCAGGACCACCGAAACTAGCGGGAGGTTCTACGAGCAGTACTTC. Translation: CASRTTETSGRFYEQYF.

The CDR3 coding sequence is TGTGCCAGCAGCGTTCGTCAGCCCCAGCATTTT. It translates to CASSVRQPQHF. The chain has TRBV21-1 and TRBJ1-5. TRBV21-1 is an annotated pseudogene. The CDR3 length is 11 residues.